The T cell receptor beta chain under discussion was sequenced for a study of beta chain features in type 1 diabetes. Study-level points and caveats: For Type 1 diabetes patients, all four CD4+ subsets carried TCRB CDR3s that were moderately but significantly shorter. In these data, an HLA type influence on TCRB rearrangement remained unresolved.

Germline trimming cut 4 bases from V and 5 bases from J; bases unmatched to any gene: 7. Germline V lookup: CDR1 SGHDT, CDR2 YYEEEE. CDR3 size: 16 residues. Sequencing targeted expressed TCRB transcripts, as all isolated RNA had been reverse transcribed. Sequencing of naive, central memory and regulatory T cell samples gave an average of approximately 3.5 million reads. Clones were read by immunoSEQ multiplex PCR, and TCRdb kept only the in-frame ones, dropping some. The data show roughly 300,000 clones, with approximately 10% seen just once and roughly 0.99% held by the top ten. Sorting with CD45RO/CCR7/CD25/CD127/CD95/CD27 yielded naive, central memory, regulatory and stem-like memory CD4+ cells. This clone showed up just a few times. Its antigen is unknown.

The chain links TRBV5-6 to TRBJ2-1; 12 bases fit TRBD2. This TCR was sampled from a man aged 25-40 years with type 1 diabetes. The material sequenced was central memory CD4+ T cells from blood. The CDR3 bases are TGTGCCAGCAGCCTCAGGGGACTAGCGGGTCACAATGAGCAGTTCTTC. This translates into CASSLRGLAGHNEQFF.